This entry lists 8 T cell receptor beta chains sequenced from one sample in a study of blood T cell repertoires in COVID-19. Data came from immunoSEQ multiplex PCR; TCRdb stores just in-frame clones and leaves some out. The data contain some 350,000 clones, almost 90% of them singletons. The sample consisted of peripheral blood. The receptors were gathered from a woman in her seventies with COVID-19, enrolled during active disease.

This clone was observed a handful of times. This rearrangement joins TRBV7-2 to TRBJ1-2; D remains unclear. Trimming removed 3 bases from V and 5 bases from J, with 10 bases in between. The CDR3 sequence is 13 residues long. The germline gives CDR1 SGHTA, CDR2 FQGNSA. This chain's CDR3 is CASSFEGSYGYTF. In nucleotides, the CDR3 is TGTGCCAGCAGCTTCGAGGGTTCGTATGGCTACACCTTC.

CDR3 amino acids: CASSRVPGSYEQYF. Here the CDR3 DNA reads TGTGCCAGCTCTCGGGTCCCTGGGTCCTACGAGCAGTACTTC. This chain links TRBV27 with TRBJ2-7; D remains unclear. The CDR3 loop spans 14 amino acids. Per the germline V gene, CDR1 is MNHEY and CDR2 is SMNVEV (reference sequence). Trimming removed 8 bases at V and 1 base at J, with 15 bases between.

The V call is TRBV6-6, the J call TRBJ1-2, with TRBD1 identical over 11 bases. The V segment lost 2 bases and the J segment 2 bases; nucleotides outside the gene matches: 4. Germline values: CDR1 MNHNY, CDR2 SVGAGI (reference sequence). This CDR3 is 16 amino acids long. Here the CDR3 DNA reads TGTGCCAGCAGTTACGTCGGACAGGGGGCAAACTATGGCTACACCTTC. Protein: CASSYVGQGANYGYTF.

V is TRBV2 and J is TRBJ1-4, with 8 bases fitting TRBD1. The CDR3 has 14 residues. Unmatched junction bases numbered 5, after V lost 5 bases and J lost 6 bases. Germline loops: CDR1 SNHLY, CDR2 FYNNEI. The CDR3 DNA follows: TGTGCCAGCAGTTTAGGACAGGGTTATGAAAAACTGTTTTTT. Protein sequence: CASSLGQGYEKLFF.

This chain links TRBV19 with TRBJ1-5, with D maybe TRBD1 (5 bases). This CDR3 spans 14 amino acids. CDR1 LNHDA and CDR2 SQIVND come from the germline V gene (reference sequence). Trimming pared 7 bases from V and 5 bases from J, leaving 15 bases between. This CDR3 is CASTDGGGYQPQHF. Written as DNA, the CDR3 is TGTGCCAGTACCGATGGGGGGGGGTATCAGCCCCAGCATTTT.

The chain links TRBV20-1 to TRBJ1-6; D remains ambiguous. V gave up 8 bases and J gave up 9 bases, with 11 bases separating them. The length of the CDR3 is 11 residues. Germline CDR1 and CDR2: DFQATT and SNEGSKA (reference sequence). This CDR3 reads CSYWALSPLHF. The CDR3 DNA sequence: TGCAGTTACTGGGCCCTTTCACCCCTCCACTTT.

CDR3 nucleotide sequence: TGCAGCGTTGTAACAGGGAGAAACACTGAAGCTTTCTTT. This encodes CSVVTGRNTEAFF. This chain connects TRBV29-1 to TRBJ1-1; perhaps TRBD1 as D (6 bases). The CDR3 consists of 13 residues. CDR1 and CDR2 (germline): SQVTM, ANQGSEA. Trimming shortened V by 4 bases and J by 2 bases, and 11 bases separated the two germline ends.

J is TRBJ2-2 and V is TRBV5-6, with 10 bases matching TRBD1. The V segment lost 4 bases and the J segment 6 bases; nucleotides outside the gene matches: 3. The CDR3 is 14 amino acids. Germline lookup yields CDR1 SGHDT and CDR2 YYEEEE. The CDR3: CASSQDRGPGELFF. The CDR3 DNA follows: TGTGCCAGCAGCCAAGACAGGGGGCCCGGGGAGCTGTTTTTT.